A single sample is the source of the 6 T cell receptor beta chains below, sequenced in a study of T cells in Graves' hyperthyroidism and ophthalmopathy. Amplification yielded TCR beta CDR3 regions, with RNA transcripts as the source. HTBI primers were the set used in a first-round RT-PCR of the TCR CDR3. TCRdb re-derived calls from the multiplex PCR reads in MiXCR, one entry per CDR3 protein. The sample holds some 600,000 distinct CDR3 sequences, approximately 15% seen once. The sequenced sample consisted of blood. Receptor source: a woman aged 25 to 39 with Graves' hyperthyroidism that later progressed to Graves' ophthalmopathy.

The sample holds many counts of this clonotype. The chain combines TRBV5-1 with TRBJ2-7; maybe TRBD2 (7 bases). The CDR3 consists of 15 residues. V was cut by 4 bases and J by 0 bases, with 14 bases left in between. From germline, CDR1 is SGHRS and CDR2 YFSETQ. CDR3 bases: TGCGCCAGCAGCACCACAGGGACTAACTCCTACGAGCAGTACTTC. Translating gives CASSTTGTNSYEQYF. The full variable domain, completed using reference TRBV5-1 and TRBJ2-7, is KAGVTQTPRYLIKTRGQQVTLSCSPISGHRSVSWYQQTPGQGLQFLFEYFSETQRNKGNFPGRFSGRQFSNSRSEMNVSTLELGDSALYLCASSTTGTNSYEQYFGPGTRLTVT.

Notes on this clonotype: Relative to the germline gene, one junction end is altered; a read error may explain this. V and J are TRBV11-3 and TRBJ2-2; TRBD2 agrees at 7 bases. The V gene's germline CDR1 is SGHNT and CDR2 YENEEA. The CDR3 loop spans 15 amino acids. CDR3 in DNA: TGTGCCAGCAGCGGCCCTACTAGCGCCACCGGGGAGCTGTGTTTT. Protein product: CASSGPTSATGELCF.

Points on this clonotype: A much larger clone lies a single base off, so this may be a read error. The chain carries TRBV11-1 and TRBJ1-1; D unclear. The CDR3 loop spans 14 amino acids. Looked up from germline, CDR1 is SGHAT and CDR2 is FQDESV (reference sequence). CDR3 bases: TGCGCCAGCAGCCCCGCGGTAGTGAGCACTGAAGCTTTCTTT. This gives the protein CASSPAVVSTEAFF.

This clonotype was detected ten times or more. The chain couples TRBV7-3 to TRBJ2-3; 10 nucleotides align to TRBD2. Per germline, CDR1 SGHTA and CDR2 FQGTGA. V shed 5 bases, J shed 0 bases, and the junction held 5 bases outside the gene matches. The CDR3 is made up of 16 amino acids. The CDR3 DNA sequence: TGTGCCAGCAGCCTCCTAGCGGGAGCGAGCACAGATACGCAGTATTTT. It encodes CASSLLAGASTDTQYF.

The rearrangement links TRBV24-1 to TRBJ2-1, with D maybe TRBD1 (5 bases). Trimming took off 3 bases at V and 4 bases at J, with 9 bases between the two ends. The germline V gene encodes CDR1 KGHDR and CDR2 SFDVKD. The length of the CDR3 is 14 residues. CDR3 region: CATSDPTVYNEQFF. The DNA for the CDR3 is TGTGCCACCAGTGATCCGACAGTGTACAATGAGCAGTTCTTC.

This clonotype was recorded a few times. The V gene is TRBV19, the J gene TRBJ2-1; no reliable D call. The length of the CDR3 is 14 residues. Germline CDR1 and CDR2: LNHDA and SQIVND (reference sequence). With 3 bases removed from V and 0 bases from J, the gap between germline ends came to 6 bases. The CDR3, as DNA: TGTGCCAGTAGTATGTCAGGCTCCTACAATGAGCAGTTCTTC. Protein: CASSMSGSYNEQFF.